This T cell receptor (beta chain) appears in the sequencing data of a study of shared T cell receptors in the human thymus. The protocol was immunoSEQ multiplex PCR, while the TCRdb copy is restricted to in-frame clones and leaves out a portion. This table has hundreds of thousands of clones, around 87% appearing once. The count of this clone is one. This CDR3 is built from 17 residues. CDR1 is KGHSH and CDR2 is LQKENI in the germline V gene. V lost 5 bases and J 1 base, leaving 20 bases between the germline ends. These data also formed part of another study, on human thymus T cells. That work adds: Thymic resections from corrective heart surgery supplied the tissue.

The receptor's source is a boy less than two years old with a congenital heart defect. Sequenced: thymocytes. The rearrangement joins TRBV18 to TRBJ2-5; weak D call: TRBD2 (5 bases). In nucleotides, the CDR3 is TGTGCCAGCTCATCCCGCGGGTCCGGGCGGGTCCAAGAGACCCAGTACTTC. Protein product: CASSSRGSGRVQETQYF.